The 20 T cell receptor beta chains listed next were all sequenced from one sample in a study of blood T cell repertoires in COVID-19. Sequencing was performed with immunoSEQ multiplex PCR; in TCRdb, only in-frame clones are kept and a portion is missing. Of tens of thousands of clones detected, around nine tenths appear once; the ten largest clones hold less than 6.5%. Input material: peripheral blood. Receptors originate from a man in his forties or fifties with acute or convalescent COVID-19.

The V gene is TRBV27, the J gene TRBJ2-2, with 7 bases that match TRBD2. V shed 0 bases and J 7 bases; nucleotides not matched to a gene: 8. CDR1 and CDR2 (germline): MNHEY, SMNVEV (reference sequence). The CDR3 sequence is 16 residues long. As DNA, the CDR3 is TGTGCCAGCAGTTTATCCCGACTAGCCGTAGGCGGGGAGCTGTTTTTT. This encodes CASSLSRLAVGGELFF.

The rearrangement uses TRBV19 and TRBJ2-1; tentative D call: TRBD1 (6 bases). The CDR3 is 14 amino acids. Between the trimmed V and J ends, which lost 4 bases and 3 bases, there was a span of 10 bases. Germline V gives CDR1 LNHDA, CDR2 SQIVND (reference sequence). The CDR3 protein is CASSTRTVYNEQFF. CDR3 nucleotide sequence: TGTGCCAGTAGTACGCGGACAGTCTACAATGAGCAGTTCTTC.

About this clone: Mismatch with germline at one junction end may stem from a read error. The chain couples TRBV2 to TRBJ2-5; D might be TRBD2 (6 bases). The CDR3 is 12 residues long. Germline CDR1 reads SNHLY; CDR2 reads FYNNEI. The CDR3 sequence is CAVRLDQKTQYF. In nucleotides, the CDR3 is TGTGCAGTCCGACTAGACCAAAAGACCCAGTACTTC. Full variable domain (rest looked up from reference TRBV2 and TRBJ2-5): EPEVTQTPSHQVTQMGQEVILRCVPISNHLYFYWYRQILGQKVEFLVSFYNNEISEKSEIFDDQFSVERPDGSNFTLKIRSTKLEDSAMYFCAVRLDQKTQYFGPGTRLLVL.

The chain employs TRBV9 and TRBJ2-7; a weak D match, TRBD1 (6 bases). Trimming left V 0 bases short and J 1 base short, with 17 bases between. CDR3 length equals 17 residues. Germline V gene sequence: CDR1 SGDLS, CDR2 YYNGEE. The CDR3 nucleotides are TGTGCCAGCAGCGTAGACCCCTCGGGACATAGATCCTACGAGCAGTACTTC. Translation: CASSVDPSGHRSYEQYF.

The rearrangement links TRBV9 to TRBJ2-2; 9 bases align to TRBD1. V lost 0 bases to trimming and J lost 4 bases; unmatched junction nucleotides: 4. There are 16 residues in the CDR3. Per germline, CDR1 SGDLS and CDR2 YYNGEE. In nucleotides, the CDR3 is TGTGCCAGCAGCGTAGCCACAGGGGGCCGCACCGGGGAGCTGTTTTTT. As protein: CASSVATGGRTGELFF.

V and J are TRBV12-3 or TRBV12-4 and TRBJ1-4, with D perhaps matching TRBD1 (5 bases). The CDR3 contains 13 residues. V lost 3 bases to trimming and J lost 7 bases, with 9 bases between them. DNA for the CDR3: TGTGCCAGCAGTTTTTCAGGGTTTGAAAAACTGTTTTTT. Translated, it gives CASSFSGFEKLFF.

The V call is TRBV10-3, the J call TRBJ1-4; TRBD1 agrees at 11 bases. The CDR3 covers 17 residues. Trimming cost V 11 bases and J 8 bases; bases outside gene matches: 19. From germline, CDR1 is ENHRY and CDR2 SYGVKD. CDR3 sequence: CASSSGTGGFSGEKLFF. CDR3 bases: TGTGCCTCGTCGTCCGGGACAGGGGGTTTTTCTGGAGAAAAACTGTTTTTT.

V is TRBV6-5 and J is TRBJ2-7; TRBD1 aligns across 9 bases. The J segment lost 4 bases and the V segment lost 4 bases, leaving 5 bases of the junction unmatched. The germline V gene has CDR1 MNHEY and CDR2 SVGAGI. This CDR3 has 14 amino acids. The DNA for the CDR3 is TGTGCCAGCAGTTTGGGACAGGGAAGATACGAGCAGTACTTC. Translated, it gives CASSLGQGRYEQYF.

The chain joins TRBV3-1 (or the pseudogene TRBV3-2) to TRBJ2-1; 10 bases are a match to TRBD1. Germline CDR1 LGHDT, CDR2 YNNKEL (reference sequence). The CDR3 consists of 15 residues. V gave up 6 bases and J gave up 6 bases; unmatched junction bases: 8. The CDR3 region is CASRFRDRGVNEQFF. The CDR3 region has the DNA TGTGCCAGCAGGTTCCGGGACAGGGGTGTCAATGAGCAGTTCTTC.

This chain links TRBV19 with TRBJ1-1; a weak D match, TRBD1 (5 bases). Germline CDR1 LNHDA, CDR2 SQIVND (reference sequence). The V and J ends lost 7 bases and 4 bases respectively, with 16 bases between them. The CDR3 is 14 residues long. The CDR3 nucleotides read TGTGCCAGTATTGGGACCGCCGGGAGCACTGAAGCTTTCTTT. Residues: CASIGTAGSTEAFF.

CDR3 loop: CASSLEATDEKLFF. The CDR3, as DNA: TGTGCCAGCAGCTTGGAAGCAACCGATGAAAAACTGTTTTTT. V gene TRBV5-5 combines with J gene TRBJ1-4, with unresolved D. This CDR3 comprises 14 residues. Looked up from germline, CDR1 is SGHKS and CDR2 is YYEKEE (reference sequence). V gave up 0 bases and J gave up 6 bases, with 9 bases separating them.

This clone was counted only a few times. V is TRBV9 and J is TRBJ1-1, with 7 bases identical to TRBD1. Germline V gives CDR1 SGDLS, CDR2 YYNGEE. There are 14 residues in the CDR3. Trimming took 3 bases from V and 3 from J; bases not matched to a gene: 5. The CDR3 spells CASSARDSYTEAFF. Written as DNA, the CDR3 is TGTGCCAGCAGCGCCCGGGACAGTTACACTGAAGCTTTCTTT.

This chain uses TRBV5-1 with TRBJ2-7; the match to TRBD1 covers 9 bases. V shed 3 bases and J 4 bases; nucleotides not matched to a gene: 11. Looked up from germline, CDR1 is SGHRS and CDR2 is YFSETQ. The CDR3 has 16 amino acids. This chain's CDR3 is CASSSGGGTGLYEQYF. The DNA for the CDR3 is TGCGCCAGCAGCTCTGGGGGTGGGACAGGGCTTTACGAGCAGTACTTC.

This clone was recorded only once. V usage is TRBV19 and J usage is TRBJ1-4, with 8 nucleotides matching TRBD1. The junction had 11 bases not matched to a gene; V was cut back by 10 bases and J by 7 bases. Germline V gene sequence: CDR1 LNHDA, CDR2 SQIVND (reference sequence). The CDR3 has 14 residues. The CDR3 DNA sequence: TGTGCCACCCTATCCCAGGGGGCCGGTGAAAAACTGTTTTTT. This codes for CATLSQGAGEKLFF.

For the CDR3, the DNA is TGCGCCAGCAGCCAAGAAGGGGCATCAGATGAAAAACTGTTTTTT. Translating it yields CASSQEGASDEKLFF. The chain combines TRBV4-3 with TRBJ1-4, with D maybe TRBD1 (5 bases). Per the germline V gene, CDR1 is LGHNA and CDR2 is YSLEER. V lost 0 bases to trimming and J lost 6 bases, with 11 bases between them. The CDR3 is 15 residues long.

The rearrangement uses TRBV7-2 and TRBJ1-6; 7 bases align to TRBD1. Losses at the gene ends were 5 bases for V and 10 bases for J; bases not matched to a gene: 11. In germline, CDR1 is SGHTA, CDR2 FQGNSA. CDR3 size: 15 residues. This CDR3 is CASSPGDRAKSPLHF. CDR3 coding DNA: TGTGCCAGCAGCCCCGGAGACAGGGCAAAATCACCCCTCCACTTT.

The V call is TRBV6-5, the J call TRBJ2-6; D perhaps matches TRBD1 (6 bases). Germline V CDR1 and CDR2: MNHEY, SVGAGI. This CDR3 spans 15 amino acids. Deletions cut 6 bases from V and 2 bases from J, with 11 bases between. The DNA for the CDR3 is TGTGCCAGCAGCAACAGGGTGACTGGGGCCAACGTCCTGACTTTC. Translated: CASSNRVTGANVLTF.

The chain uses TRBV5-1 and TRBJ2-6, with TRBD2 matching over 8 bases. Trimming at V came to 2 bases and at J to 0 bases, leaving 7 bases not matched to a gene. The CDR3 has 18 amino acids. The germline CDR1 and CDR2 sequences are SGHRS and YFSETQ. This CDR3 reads CASSFSSGRLSGANVLTF. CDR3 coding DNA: TGCGCCAGCAGCTTTTCCAGCGGGAGACTCTCTGGGGCCAACGTCCTGACTTTC.

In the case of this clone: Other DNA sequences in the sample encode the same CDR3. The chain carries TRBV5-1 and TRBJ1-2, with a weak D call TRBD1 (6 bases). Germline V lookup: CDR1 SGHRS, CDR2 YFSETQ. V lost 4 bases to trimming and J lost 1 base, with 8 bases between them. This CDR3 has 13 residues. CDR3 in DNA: TGCGCCAGCAGCCGACAGGATAACTATGGCTACACCTTC. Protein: CASSRQDNYGYTF.

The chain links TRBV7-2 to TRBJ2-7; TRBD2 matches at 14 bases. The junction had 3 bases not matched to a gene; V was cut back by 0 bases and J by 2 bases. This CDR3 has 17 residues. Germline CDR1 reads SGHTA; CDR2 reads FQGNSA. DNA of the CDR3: TGTGCCAGCAGCTTAGCCGGGACTAGCGGGGGAGCCTACGAGCAGTACTTC. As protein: CASSLAGTSGGAYEQYF. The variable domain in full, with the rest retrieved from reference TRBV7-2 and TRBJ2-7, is GAGVSQSPSNKVTEKGKDVELRCDPISGHTALYWYRQSLGQGLEFLIYFQGNSAPDKSGLPSDRFSAERTGGSVSTLTIQRTQQEDSAVYLCASSLAGTSGGAYEQYFGPGTRLTVT.